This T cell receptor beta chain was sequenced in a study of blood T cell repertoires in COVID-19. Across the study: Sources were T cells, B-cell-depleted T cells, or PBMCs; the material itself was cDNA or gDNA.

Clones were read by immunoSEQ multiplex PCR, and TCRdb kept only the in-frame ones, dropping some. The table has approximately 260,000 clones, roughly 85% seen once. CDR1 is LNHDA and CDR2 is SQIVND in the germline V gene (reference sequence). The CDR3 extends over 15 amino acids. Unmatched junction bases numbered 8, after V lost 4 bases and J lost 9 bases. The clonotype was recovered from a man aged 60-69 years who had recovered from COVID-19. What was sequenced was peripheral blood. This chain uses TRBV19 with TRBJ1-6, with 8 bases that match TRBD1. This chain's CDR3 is CASSRNRDRSSPLHF. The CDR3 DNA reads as TGTGCCAGTAGTAGGAACCGGGACAGGAGTTCACCCCTCCACTTT.